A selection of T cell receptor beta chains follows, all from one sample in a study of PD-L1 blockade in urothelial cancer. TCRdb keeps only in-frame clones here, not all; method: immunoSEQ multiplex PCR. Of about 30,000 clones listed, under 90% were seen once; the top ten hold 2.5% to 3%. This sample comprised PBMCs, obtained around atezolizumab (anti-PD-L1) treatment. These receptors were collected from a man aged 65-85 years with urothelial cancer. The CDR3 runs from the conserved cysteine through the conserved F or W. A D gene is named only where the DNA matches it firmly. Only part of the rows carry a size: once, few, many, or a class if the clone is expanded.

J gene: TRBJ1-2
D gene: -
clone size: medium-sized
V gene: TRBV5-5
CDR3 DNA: TGTGCCAGCAGCTTGGCCCCGGGAGACTATGGCTACACCTTC
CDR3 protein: CASSLAPGDYGYTF

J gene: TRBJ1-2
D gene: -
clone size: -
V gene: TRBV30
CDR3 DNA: TGTGCCTGGACTGGGGAGGGCTATGGCTACACCTTC
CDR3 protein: CAWTGEGYGYTF

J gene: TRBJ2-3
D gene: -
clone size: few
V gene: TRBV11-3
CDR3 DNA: TGTGCCAGCAGCTTAGCTGGCGCGGCCGCAGATACGCAGTATTTT
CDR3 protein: CASSLAGAAADTQYF

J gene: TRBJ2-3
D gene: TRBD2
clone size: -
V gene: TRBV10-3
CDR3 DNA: TGTGCCATCAGCCCCCTTGCGGGAGGGAGGGATACGCAGTATTTT
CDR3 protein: CAISPLAGGRDTQYF

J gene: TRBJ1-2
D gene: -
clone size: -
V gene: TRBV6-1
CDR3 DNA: TGTGCCAGCAGTGACACAGGGTCCTATGGCTACACCTTC
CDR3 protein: CASSDTGSYGYTF

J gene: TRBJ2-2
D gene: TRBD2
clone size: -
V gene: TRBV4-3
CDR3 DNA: TGCGCCAGCAGCCAAGAGGGACTAGCGTTGGCCGGGGAGCTGTTTTTT
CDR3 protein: CASSQEGLALAGELFF

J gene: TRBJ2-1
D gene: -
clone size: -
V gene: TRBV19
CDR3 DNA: TGTGCCAGTAGTATAGGTGGGGGCCGATACAATGAGCAGTTCTTC
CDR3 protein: CASSIGGGRYNEQFF

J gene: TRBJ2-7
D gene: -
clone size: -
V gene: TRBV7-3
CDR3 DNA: TGTGCCAGCAGCTTATGGCGAGCTATGGACTGTTACGAGCAGTACTTC
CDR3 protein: CASSLWRAMDCYEQYF

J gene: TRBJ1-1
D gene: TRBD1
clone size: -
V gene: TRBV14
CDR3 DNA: TGTGCCAGCAGCCCATCCAGGGGGCTCGCTTTCTTT
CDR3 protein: CASSPSRGLAFF

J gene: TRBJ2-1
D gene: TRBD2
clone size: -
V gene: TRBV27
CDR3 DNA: TGTGCCAGCAGTCTAAGCGGGAGCTCCTACAATGAGCAGTTCTTC
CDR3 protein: CASSLSGSSYNEQFF

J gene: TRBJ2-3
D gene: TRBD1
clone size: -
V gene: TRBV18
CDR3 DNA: TGTGCCAGCTCACCGACAGGGACGACAGATACGCAGTATTTT
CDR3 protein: CASSPTGTTDTQYF

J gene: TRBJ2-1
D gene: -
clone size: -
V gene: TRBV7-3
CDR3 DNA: TGTGCCAGCAGCTTAGGCGGATCAGAGCAGTTCTTC
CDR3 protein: CASSLGGSEQFF

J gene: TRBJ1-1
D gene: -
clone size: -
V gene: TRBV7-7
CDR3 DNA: TGTGCCAGCAGCTTCGAATACATGAACACTGAAGCTTTCTTT
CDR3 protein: CASSFEYMNTEAFF

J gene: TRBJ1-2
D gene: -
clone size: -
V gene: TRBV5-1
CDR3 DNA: TGCGCCAGCAGCTCGCAGGGGCAGGCCTATGGCTACACCTTC
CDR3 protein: CASSSQGQAYGYTF

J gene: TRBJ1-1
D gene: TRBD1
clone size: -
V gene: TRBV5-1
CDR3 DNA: TGCGCCAGCAGCTCGGGTGACAGGGTCGTTTACACTGAAGCTTTCTTT
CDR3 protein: CASSSGDRVVYTEAFF

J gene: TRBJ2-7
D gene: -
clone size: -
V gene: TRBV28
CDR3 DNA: TGTGCCAGCAGCCTATCTAAGGGGTCGGGCGAGCAGTACTTC
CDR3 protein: CASSLSKGSGEQYF

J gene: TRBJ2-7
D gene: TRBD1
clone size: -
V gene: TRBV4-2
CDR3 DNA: TGTGCCAGCAGCCAAGCCCCGGGACAGACATACGAGCAGTACTTC
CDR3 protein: CASSQAPGQTYEQYF

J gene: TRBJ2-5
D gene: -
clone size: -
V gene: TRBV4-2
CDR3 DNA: TGTGCCAGCAGCCAGGGACTGAGAAGCGGAAAAATACAAGAGACCCAGTACTTC
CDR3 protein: CASSQGLRSGKIQETQYF

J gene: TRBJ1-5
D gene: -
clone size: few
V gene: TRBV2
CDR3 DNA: TGTGCCAGCAGGGGACATTATAGCAATCAGCCCCAGCATTTT
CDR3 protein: CASRGHYSNQPQHF

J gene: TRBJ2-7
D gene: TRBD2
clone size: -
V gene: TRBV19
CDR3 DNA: TGTGCCAGTAGTATAGGCCAGCGCGGCGGGAGTTACGAGCAGTACTTC
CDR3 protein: CASSIGQRGGSYEQYF

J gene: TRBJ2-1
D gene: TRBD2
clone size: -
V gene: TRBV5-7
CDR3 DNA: TGTGCCAGCAGCTTGGGGACTAGCGGGAGCTCCTACAATGAGCAGTTCTTC
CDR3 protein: CASSLGTSGSSYNEQFF

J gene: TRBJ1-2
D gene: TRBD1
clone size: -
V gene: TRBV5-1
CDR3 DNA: TGCGCCAGCAGCACCGGGACAGCTTATGGCTACACCTTC
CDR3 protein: CASSTGTAYGYTF

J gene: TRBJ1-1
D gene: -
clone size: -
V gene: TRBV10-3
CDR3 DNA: TGTGCCATCATGAGAGGCCCTGGAAACACTGAAGCTTTCTTT
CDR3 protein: CAIMRGPGNTEAFF

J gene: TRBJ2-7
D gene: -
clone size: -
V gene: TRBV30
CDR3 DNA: TGTGCCTGGGAGAGGTATTACGAGCAGTACTTC
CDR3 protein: CAWERYYEQYF

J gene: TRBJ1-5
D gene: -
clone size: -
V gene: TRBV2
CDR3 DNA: TGTGCCAGCAGTGCAGCGGGGGCGCGCGGTCAGCCCCAGCATTTT
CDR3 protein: CASSAAGARGQPQHF

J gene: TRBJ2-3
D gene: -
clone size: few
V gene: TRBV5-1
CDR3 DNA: TGCGCCAGCAGCTTGGAAGGGGTGGGCACAGATACGCAGTATTTT
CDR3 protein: CASSLEGVGTDTQYF

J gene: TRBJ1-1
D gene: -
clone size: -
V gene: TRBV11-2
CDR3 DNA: TGTGCCAGCAGCTTAGCACCGAGAAGAGACACTGAAGCTTTCTTT
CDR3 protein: CASSLAPRRDTEAFF

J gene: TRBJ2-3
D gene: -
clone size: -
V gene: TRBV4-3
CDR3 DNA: TGCGCCAGCAGCCAAGGAACGGGGGATACGCAGTATTTT
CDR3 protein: CASSQGTGDTQYF

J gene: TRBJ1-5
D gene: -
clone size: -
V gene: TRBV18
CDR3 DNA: TGTGCCAGCTCCTATGGGGGGAATAGCAATCAGCCCCAGCATTTT
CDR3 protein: CASSYGGNSNQPQHF

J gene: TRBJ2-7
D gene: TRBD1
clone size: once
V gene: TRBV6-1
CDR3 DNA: TGTGCCGGCAGAGGCTACGACAGGGGTTTCGAGCAGTACTTC
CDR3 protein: CAGRGYDRGFEQYF

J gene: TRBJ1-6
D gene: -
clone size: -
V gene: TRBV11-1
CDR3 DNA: TGTGCCAGCAGCACTATGGACAGCTATAATTCACCCCTCCACTTT
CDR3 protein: CASSTMDSYNSPLHF

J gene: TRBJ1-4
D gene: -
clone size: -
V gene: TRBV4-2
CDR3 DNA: TGTGCCAGCAGCCAAGGGACACCCGCAACTAATGAAAAACTGTTTTTT
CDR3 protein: CASSQGTPATNEKLFF

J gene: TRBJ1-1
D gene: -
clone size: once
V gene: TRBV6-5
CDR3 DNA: TGTGCCAGCAGTTACTCTGGGACATCTCTCGAGGAAGCTTTCTTT
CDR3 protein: CASSYSGTSLEEAFF

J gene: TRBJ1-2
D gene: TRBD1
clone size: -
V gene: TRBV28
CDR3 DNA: TGTGCCAGCAGTTTATCAGGGGGTCAAGGCTACACCTTC
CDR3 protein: CASSLSGGQGYTF

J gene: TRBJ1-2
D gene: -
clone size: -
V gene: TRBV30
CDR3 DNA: TGTGCCTGGAGTGTCCGGGGTGGGGTCTATGGCTACACCTTC
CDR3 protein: CAWSVRGGVYGYTF

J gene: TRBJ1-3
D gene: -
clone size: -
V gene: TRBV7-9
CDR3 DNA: TGTGCCAGCGGTGGACAGCCTGGAAACACCATATATTTT
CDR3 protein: CASGGQPGNTIYF

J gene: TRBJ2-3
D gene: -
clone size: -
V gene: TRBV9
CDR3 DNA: TGTGCCAGCAGCGCCTACACAGATACGCAGTATTTT
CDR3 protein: CASSAYTDTQYF

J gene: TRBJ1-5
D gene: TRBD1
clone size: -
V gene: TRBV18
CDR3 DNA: TGTGCCAGCTCACCGAGACAGGGGAATCAGCCCCAGCATTTT
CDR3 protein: CASSPRQGNQPQHF

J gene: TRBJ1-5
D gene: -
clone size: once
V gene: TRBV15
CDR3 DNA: TGTGCCACCAGCAGGGGGGAGGGGAGCCACCCCGTGGATTTT
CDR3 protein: CATSRGEGSHPVDF

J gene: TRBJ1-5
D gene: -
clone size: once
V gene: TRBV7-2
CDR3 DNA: TGTGCCAGCAGCTCTTACGCAGGGCAGCCCCAGCATTTT
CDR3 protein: CASSSYAGQPQHF

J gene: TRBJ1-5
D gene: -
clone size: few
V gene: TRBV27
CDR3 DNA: TGTGCCAGCAGTCTCCGGGACTACAATCAGCCCCAGCATTTT
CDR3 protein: CASSLRDYNQPQHF

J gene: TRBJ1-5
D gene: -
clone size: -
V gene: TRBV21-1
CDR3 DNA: TGTGCCAGCAGACCCCCTTATGAACACGGCAATCAGCCCCAGCATTTT
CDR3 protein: CASRPPYEHGNQPQHF

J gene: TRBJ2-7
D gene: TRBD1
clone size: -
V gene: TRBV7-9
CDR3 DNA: TGTGCCAGCAGTTTGGGGACAGCCCGTCTCAACGAGCAGTACTTC
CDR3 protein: CASSLGTARLNEQYF

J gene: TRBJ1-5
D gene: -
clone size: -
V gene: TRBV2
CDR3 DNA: TGTGCCAGCAGTAGGGGGGGAGAACAGCCCCAGCATTTT
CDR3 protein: CASSRGGEQPQHF